Presented here are 21 T cell receptor beta chains from one specimen sequenced in a study of T cell repertoires in cytomegalovirus infection. Their antigens remain unidentified. TCRdb reprocessed the reads via MiXCR and lists one record per CDR3 protein. The table shows about 830,000 distinct CDR3 sequences, with 30% to 35% occurring only once. The sequenced sample was cultured CD8+ T cells from PBMCs, obtained from culture after CMV antigen stimulation. The receptors were gathered from a human donor in good health (CMV status not recorded). Some clones in this sample may be carry-over from other donors' samples.

Concerning this clonotype: An end of the junction does not agree with germline; a read error may underlie this. The rearrangement links TRBV11-2 to TRBJ1-1; perhaps TRBD1 as D (5 bases). CDR1 is SGHAT, CDR2 FQNNGV, per germline. This CDR3 has 17 residues. The CDR3 coding sequence is TGTGCCAGCAGCTTAGATTCGTTTGACAGTAAGAACAATGAAGCTTTCTTT. Translation gives CASSLDSFDSKNNEAFF.

Many counts were recorded for this clonotype. The V call is TRBV7-8, the J call TRBJ2-4, with 10 bases identical to TRBD1. Trimming at V came to 5 bases and at J to 8 bases, leaving 12 bases not matched to a gene. Germline V gene lookup returns CDR1 SGHVS and CDR2 FQNEAQ. This CDR3 is built from 16 residues. The CDR3 spells CASSNPGTGVIDIQYF. The CDR3 DNA reads TGTGCCAGCAGCAATCCTGGGACAGGGGTCATTGACATTCAGTACTTC.

This clonotype showed up just once. The chain is built from TRBV25-1 and TRBJ1-2, with D perhaps matching TRBD1 (5 bases). V lost 3 bases to trimming and J lost 6 bases, with 14 bases between them. Germline V gene data show CDR1 as MGHDK and CDR2 as SYGVNS. The CDR3 length is 14 residues. The CDR3 DNA is TGTGCCAGCAGTGACCTACAGGAGAGGGATGGCTACACCTTC. Protein: CASSDLQERDGYTF.

There are a few counts of this clonotype. V usage is TRBV7-8 and J usage is TRBJ1-1; D is uncertain. Trimming pared 1 base from V and 3 bases from J, leaving 12 bases between. CDR3 size: 15 residues. Germline assignment: CDR1 SGHVS and CDR2 FQNEAQ. The CDR3 protein is CASSLGSDGYTEAFF. CDR3 in DNA: TGTGCCAGCAGCTTAGGGTCTGACGGGTACACTGAAGCTTTCTTT.

The chain links TRBV12-3 or TRBV12-4 to TRBJ2-5; 8 nucleotides line up with TRBD2. CDR3 length equals 13 residues. V was pared by 8 bases and J by 2 bases, with 4 bases of the junction left unmatched. The CDR3 DNA is TGTGCCAGCGCGGGGGGCCCTCAAGAGACCCAGTACTTC. This gives the protein CASAGGPQETQYF.

V usage is TRBV6-8 and J usage is TRBJ1-4; possibly TRBD1 for D (5 bases). Per the germline V gene, CDR1 is MNHGY and CDR2 is SAAAGT. CDR3 length: 14 amino acids. Trimming pared 0 bases from V and 7 bases from J, leaving 9 bases between. The CDR3 here is CASSYSPGSEKLFF. CDR3 sequence (DNA): TGTGCCAGCAGTTACTCACCAGGGAGTGAAAAACTGTTTTTT.

This clonotype was seen only a few times. The chain joins TRBV7-6 to TRBJ2-3, with 7 bases matching TRBD1. The CDR3 length is 21 residues. Germline V gene lookup returns CDR1 SGHVS and CDR2 FNYEAQ. Germline trimming cut 5 bases from V and 3 bases from J; bases unmatched to any gene: 26. The CDR3 DNA is TGTGCCAGCAGCAACCCCCGGCCCACTCCTTCACAGGGGTTGAGGACAGATACGCAGTATTTT. This encodes CASSNPRPTPSQGLRTDTQYF.

This clonotype was seen only a few times. V gene TRBV6-2 or TRBV6-3 combines with J gene TRBJ2-7; D might be TRBD1 or TRBD2, each matching 5 bases. The CDR3 contains 13 residues. Germline loops: CDR1 MNHEY, CDR2 SVGEGT. V was cut by 2 bases and J by 6 bases, with 11 bases left in between. CDR3 sequence (DNA): TGTGCCAGCAGTTACCATATGGGACGCGAGCAGTACGTC. It codes for CASSYHMGREQYV.

This clonotype was observed many times. The V gene is TRBV7-6, the J gene TRBJ2-7, with 8 bases that match TRBD1. Germline lookup yields CDR1 SGHVS and CDR2 FNYEAQ. The junction had 12 bases not matched to a gene; V was cut back by 4 bases and J by 4 bases. The CDR3 contains 16 residues. CDR3 sequence (DNA): TGTGCCAGCAGCTCACTCGGGACAGGAGGATTTTACGAGCAGTACGTC. It codes for CASSSLGTGGFYEQYV.

The V gene is TRBV20-1, the J gene TRBJ2-7; D is uncertain. CDR1 is DFQATT and CDR2 is SNEGSKA in the germline V gene (reference sequence). The CDR3 is made up of 11 amino acids. V lost 6 bases, J lost 3 bases, and 9 bases lay in between. The CDR3, as DNA: TGCAGTGCCGCTCCGGGCTACGAGCAGTACTTC. Its protein product is CSAAPGYEQYF.

The chain joins TRBV10-3 to TRBJ1-5, with 10 bases that match TRBD1. This CDR3 has 14 amino acids. CDR1 ENHRY and CDR2 SYGVKD come from the germline V gene. The J segment lost 3 bases and the V segment lost 8 bases, leaving 4 bases of the junction unmatched. CDR3 coding DNA: TGTGCCATCGGGACAGGGGCCTCCAATCAGCCCCAGCATTTT. Translating it yields CAIGTGASNQPQHF.

The chain links TRBV19 to TRBJ2-2, with a weak D call TRBD2 (6 bases). The germline gives CDR1 LNHDA, CDR2 SQIVND (reference sequence). V lost 3 bases and J lost 9, with 14 bases in between. This CDR3 has 14 amino acids. The CDR3 protein is CASSMGGPIRELFF. The CDR3 DNA reads as TGTGCCAGTAGTATGGGGGGACCCATCAGGGAGCTGTTTTTT. The full variable domain, its missing parts supplied by reference TRBV19 and TRBJ2-2, is DGGITQSPKYLFRKEGQNVTLSCEQNLNHDAMYWYRQDPGQGLRLIYYSQIVNDFQKGDIAEGYSVSREKKESFPLTVTSAQKNPTAFYLCASSMGGPIRELFFGEGSRLTVL.

This clonotype was observed a handful of times. V gene TRBV2 combines with J gene TRBJ2-7; TRBD1 matches 12 bases. The CDR3 covers 16 residues. Unmatched junction bases numbered 6, after V lost 6 bases and J lost 0 bases. Germline CDR1 reads SNHLY; CDR2 reads FYNNEI. The CDR3 spells CASSGTGGESSYEQYF. The CDR3, as DNA: TGTGCCAGCAGCGGGACAGGGGGCGAGAGCTCCTACGAGCAGTACTTC.

The gene calls are TRBV20-1 and TRBJ1-1; 7 nucleotides align to TRBD1. The V segment lost 5 bases and the J segment 8 bases; nucleotides outside the gene matches: 5. The V gene's germline CDR1 is DFQATT and CDR2 SNEGSKA (reference sequence). The CDR3 has 11 amino acids. The chain's CDR3 is CSAGDSYEAFF. The DNA of the CDR3 is TGCAGTGCTGGGGACAGCTACGAAGCTTTCTTT.

At least ten counts were recorded for this clonotype. The chain carries TRBV7-9 and TRBJ1-1, with D possibly TRBD1 on 5 matching bases. The CDR3 has 15 amino acids. CDR1 and CDR2 from the germline V gene are SEHNR and FQNEAQ (reference sequence). The V end lost 4 bases, the J end lost 6 bases, and 18 bases lay between the germline ends. The CDR3 region is CASSSLGTRGAEAFF. Here the CDR3 DNA reads TGTGCCAGCAGCTCCCTTGGGACGCGGGGCGCTGAAGCTTTCTTT.

This clonotype was seen many times. The chain couples TRBV7-6 to TRBJ2-7, with D possibly TRBD1 on 5 matching bases. The CDR3 is 15 amino acids. Trimming shortened V by 1 base and J by 2 bases, and 12 bases separated the two germline ends. CDR1 and CDR2 from the germline V gene are SGHVS and FNYEAQ. CDR3: CASSLGTGLAYEQYF. CDR3 DNA sequence: TGTGCCAGCAGCTTAGGAACAGGATTAGCCTACGAGCAGTACTTC.

This chain uses TRBV28 with TRBJ2-1; tentative D call: TRBD2 (5 bases). This CDR3 is 18 amino acids long. Looked up from germline, CDR1 is MDHEN and CDR2 is SYDVKM. Trimming took 3 bases from V and 6 from J, leaving 24 bases between them. The CDR3 loop is CASSFISGHDGNCNEQFF. The CDR3 coding sequence is TGTGCCAGCAGTTTCATAAGCGGCCACGACGGAAATTGCAATGAGCAGTTCTTC.

This clonotype was detected only a few times. This chain uses TRBV6-6 with TRBJ1-2; D ambiguous. Germline V gene data show CDR1 as MNHNY and CDR2 as SVGAGI (reference sequence). The CDR3 is made up of 11 amino acids. Trimming shortened V by 7 bases and J by 8 bases, and 11 bases separated the two germline ends. The CDR3 is CASNRIWGYTF. For the CDR3, the DNA is TGTGCCAGCAATCGGATATGGGGCTACACCTTC.

This chain connects TRBV4-3 to TRBJ2-1; 13 nucleotides align to TRBD2. Germline V gene lookup returns CDR1 LGHNA and CDR2 YSLEER. This CDR3 has 17 residues. V was clipped by 4 bases and J by 7 bases; unmatched bases: 10. This CDR3 reads CASSRTSGGPGRNEQFF. The CDR3 DNA follows: TGCGCCAGCAGCCGGACTAGCGGGGGCCCAGGCCGTAATGAGCAGTTCTTC.

This CDR3 is CSARAVGFLKYNEQFF. The CDR3, as DNA: TGCAGTGCTAGAGCGGTGGGGTTCTTAAAATACAATGAGCAGTTCTTC. The V call is TRBV20-1, the J call TRBJ2-1; D is unclear. CDR3 length: 16 residues. V gave up 1 base and J gave up 4 bases, with 17 bases separating them. Germline CDR1 is DFQATT and CDR2 is SNEGSKA (reference sequence).

This clonotype occurred a few times. The V call is TRBV25-1, the J call TRBJ1-4, with D possibly being TRBD1 (6 bases). CDR3 size: 15 residues. The germline CDR1 and CDR2 sequences are MGHDK and SYGVNS. V was clipped by 6 bases and J by 3 bases, with 14 bases between them. The CDR3 protein is CASSHIQGSNEKLFF. The CDR3 region has the DNA TGTGCCAGCAGCCACATACAGGGTTCTAATGAAAAACTGTTTTTT.